This TCR beta chain was identified during a study of CD8+CD57+ T cells in acquired aplastic anemia. In the study overall: Recorded DNA amounts for sorted CD4+ and CD8+ cells had an average of approximately 3 ug.

For CDR3 and TCR beta VDJ profiling, genomic DNA was the template used. Each CDR3 protein is one row after TCRdb ran MiXCR on the reads. The sample includes under 200,000 distinct CDR3 sequences, about 50% seen only once; the top ten take roughly 30%. This clonotype came up many times. What it binds is not known. Germline CDR1 and CDR2: SGHVS and FQNEAQ. Between the trimmed V and J ends, which lost 1 base and 1 base, there was a span of 8 bases. This CDR3 is 14 amino acids long. Patients sequenced had flow cytometry evidence of CD8+CD57+ cell expansion. When blood sampling took place, the patients had received no therapy. Whole-study findings and limits: There were twenty-nine CD8+ CDR3 sequences that occurred in both patients and controls. Significance was not reached for CD8+ Simpson's diversity between patients and controls.

The specimen was sorted CD4+, CD8+, or CD8+CD57+ T cells (not recorded which) from PBMCs. The clonotype originates from a human donor with aplastic anemia. This rearrangement joins TRBV7-8 to TRBJ2-7; D is ambiguous. The CDR3, as DNA: TGTGCCAGCAGCTTAGGTGTCCGTTCCTACGAGCAGTACTTC. Residues: CASSLGVRSYEQYF.